Listed below are T cell receptor beta chains from one sample, sequenced in a study of beta chain features in type 1 diabetes. TCRdb's copy holds only in-frame clones and misses some; the assay was immunoSEQ multiplex PCR. In the table there are around 320,000 clones, 14% of which are singletons. Specimen: central memory CD4+ T cells from blood. These receptors came from a man between 25 and 39 years old in good health. The CDR3 runs from the conserved cysteine through the conserved F or W. A D gene is named only where the DNA matches it firmly. For some rows the clone size is stated as once, few or many, or as a class when expanded; others skip it.

d_gene: .; abundance: few; j_gene: TRBJ1-1; v_gene: TRBV4-1; CDR3nt: TGCGCCAGCAGCCCTGAAGGACAGCTGGGAGCTTTCTTT; CDR3aa: CASSPEGQLGAFF
d_gene: TRBD2; abundance: .; j_gene: TRBJ2-3; v_gene: TRBV2; CDR3nt: TGTGCCAGCAGCGGGACTAGCGGGAGAGTACTCCGCACAGATACGCAGTATTTT; CDR3aa: CASSGTSGRVLRTDTQYF
d_gene: .; abundance: few; j_gene: TRBJ2-3; v_gene: TRBV5-1; CDR3nt: TGCGCCAGCAGCTTGGACAGCCCGAGGACAGATACGCAGTATTTT; CDR3aa: CASSLDSPRTDTQYF
d_gene: .; abundance: .; j_gene: TRBJ2-2; v_gene: TRBV29-1; CDR3nt: TGCAGCGTTGCGGGGGGCCGCGAGGGCACCGGGGAGCTGTTTTTT; CDR3aa: CSVAGGREGTGELFF
d_gene: .; abundance: .; j_gene: TRBJ2-4; v_gene: TRBV6-1; CDR3nt: TGTGCCAGCAGTGGTACAGGGACGCTAGCCAAAAACATTCAGTACTTC; CDR3aa: CASSGTGTLAKNIQYF
d_gene: .; abundance: .; j_gene: TRBJ1-2; v_gene: TRBV27; CDR3nt: TGTGCCAGCAGTCTGCTCGGGGGCGGGGGCTACACCTTC; CDR3aa: CASSLLGGGGYTF
d_gene: .; abundance: few; j_gene: TRBJ2-1; v_gene: TRBV30; CDR3nt: TGTGCCTGGAGTGACTACAATGAGCAGTTCTTC; CDR3aa: CAWSDYNEQFF
d_gene: .; abundance: many; j_gene: TRBJ2-5; v_gene: TRBV18; CDR3nt: TGTGCCAGCTCCCTTGGGCTAGCAGGAGAGACCCAGTACTTC; CDR3aa: CASSLGLAGETQYF
d_gene: .; abundance: few; j_gene: TRBJ2-2; v_gene: TRBV30; CDR3nt: TGTGCCTGGAGTGTACCCCCCGACCTCGCGAACACCGGGGAGCTGTTTTTT; CDR3aa: CAWSVPPDLANTGELFF
d_gene: .; abundance: .; j_gene: TRBJ2-2; v_gene: TRBV7-6; CDR3nt: TGTGCCAGCAGCTTAGTGTCAAACACCGGGGAGCTGTTTTTT; CDR3aa: CASSLVSNTGELFF
d_gene: .; abundance: .; j_gene: TRBJ2-1; v_gene: TRBV7-2; CDR3nt: TGTGCCAGCAGCTTACGATGGGCAAACAATGAGCAGTTCTTC; CDR3aa: CASSLRWANNEQFF
d_gene: .; abundance: .; j_gene: TRBJ1-2; v_gene: TRBV28; CDR3nt: TGTGCCAGCACCTTGGGGGGGCCGAACTATGGCTACACCTTC; CDR3aa: CASTLGGPNYGYTF
d_gene: TRBD2; abundance: many; j_gene: TRBJ2-2; v_gene: TRBV4-3; CDR3nt: TGCGCCAGCAGCCAAGAGGGAGGGCGCGGGGAGCTGTTTTTT; CDR3aa: CASSQEGGRGELFF
d_gene: .; abundance: many; j_gene: TRBJ2-5; v_gene: TRBV12-5; CDR3nt: TGTGCTAGTGGTTTGGTAATGGGGCGGGGTTCGACCCAGTACTTC; CDR3aa: CASGLVMGRGSTQYF
d_gene: TRBD1; abundance: .; j_gene: TRBJ1-5; v_gene: TRBV7-9; CDR3nt: TGTGCTAGCAGCTGGACAGGGGAAAATCAGCCCCAGCATTTT; CDR3aa: CASSWTGENQPQHF